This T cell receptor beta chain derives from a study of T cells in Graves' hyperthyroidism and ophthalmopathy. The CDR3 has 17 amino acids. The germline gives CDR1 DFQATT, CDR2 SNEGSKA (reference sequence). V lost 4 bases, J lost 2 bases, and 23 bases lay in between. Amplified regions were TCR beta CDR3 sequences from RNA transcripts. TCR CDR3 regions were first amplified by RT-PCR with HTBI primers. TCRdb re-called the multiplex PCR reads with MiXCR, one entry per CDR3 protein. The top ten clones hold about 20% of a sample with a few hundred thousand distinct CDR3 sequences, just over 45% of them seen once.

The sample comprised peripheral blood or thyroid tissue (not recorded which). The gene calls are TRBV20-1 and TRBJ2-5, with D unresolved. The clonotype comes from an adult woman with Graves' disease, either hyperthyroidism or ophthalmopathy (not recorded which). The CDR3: CSANGHKAALRQETQYF. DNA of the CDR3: TGCAGTGCTAATGGGCACAAGGCGGCCTTGAGACAAGAGACCCAGTACTTC.